This T cell receptor (beta chain) derives from a study of CD8+ T cells in alopecia areata. The treatment denotes: oral pan-JAK inhibitor, 5-10 mg twice daily. Looked up from germline, CDR1 is SGHNT and CDR2 is YYREEE (reference sequence). V was clipped by 3 bases and J by 1 base; unmatched bases: 3. The CDR3 is made up of 14 amino acids. Reverse transcribed after extraction, RNA yielded cDNA as the sequencing template. This table comes from immunoSEQ multiplex PCR, and its TCRdb copy is limited to in-frame clones, with some not included. The sample comprises 170,000 or so clones, around 71% of which are singletons, and roughly 0.99% rests with the top ten.

The rearrangement links TRBV5-4 to TRBJ2-5, with 7 bases fitting TRBD1. The source was CD4+ T cells sorted from blood, collected at week 4, from a patient treated with tofacitinib. The source is a human donor with alopecia areata. DNA for the CDR3: TGTGCCAGCAGCTCGGGGACAGCCCAAGAGACCCAGTACTTC. This translates into CASSSGTAQETQYF.